The rows below give T cell receptor beta chains drawn from one sample of a study of T cell responses to AZD1222 COVID-19 vaccine. Clones were sequenced by immunoSEQ multiplex PCR, and TCRdb holds only the in-frame ones, with some missing. The sample has approximately 67,000 clones, nearly 90% seen once. Source: peripheral blood, taken 28 days after the second AZD1222 dose. The receptors originated from an adult who received the AZD1222 COVID-19 vaccine. CDR3s include the opening cysteine and the closing phenylalanine or tryptophan. Fields, in order: V gene, J gene, D gene, CDR3 protein, CDR3 DNA. D genes are given only for firm matches.

v_call: TRBV5-6; j_call: TRBJ2-5; d_call: .; cdr3_aa: CASSFRETQYF; cdr3_nt: TGTGCCAGCAGCTTCCGGGAGACCCAGTACTTC
v_call: TRBV18; j_call: TRBJ2-2; d_call: .; cdr3_aa: CASSPGGGQNTGELFF; cdr3_nt: TGTGCCAGCTCACCGGGAGGGGGACAGAACACCGGGGAGCTGTTTTTT
v_call: TRBV18; j_call: TRBJ1-2; d_call: .; cdr3_aa: CASSRGANNYGYTF; cdr3_nt: TGTGCCAGCTCAAGAGGGGCGAATAACTATGGCTACACCTTC
v_call: TRBV5-1; j_call: TRBJ2-7; d_call: .; cdr3_aa: CASSGDSAAYEQYF; cdr3_nt: TGCGCCAGCAGCGGCGACAGTGCCGCCTACGAGCAGTACTTC
v_call: TRBV29-1; j_call: TRBJ1-5; d_call: .; cdr3_aa: CSVEGTEGPQHF; cdr3_nt: TGCAGCGTTGAGGGCACCGAAGGGCCCCAGCATTTT
v_call: TRBV28; j_call: TRBJ2-1; d_call: .; cdr3_aa: CASSFSNARRTYNEQFF; cdr3_nt: TGTGCCAGCAGTTTCAGTAATGCTCGGAGGACTTACAATGAGCAGTTCTTC
v_call: TRBV7-9; j_call: TRBJ1-5; d_call: .; cdr3_aa: CASSFREDQPQHF; cdr3_nt: TGTGCCAGCAGCTTCAGGGAGGATCAGCCCCAGCATTTT
v_call: TRBV7-3; j_call: TRBJ2-7; d_call: TRBD2; cdr3_aa: CASSLYREDEQYF; cdr3_nt: TGTGCCAGCAGCTTATATCGGGAGGACGAGCAGTACTTC
v_call: TRBV3-1/TRBV3-2; j_call: TRBJ1-1; d_call: .; cdr3_aa: CASSNKVPFIRTEAFF; cdr3_nt: TGTGCCAGCAGCAACAAGGTCCCATTTATTCGCACTGAAGCTTTCTTT
v_call: TRBV27; j_call: TRBJ1-3; d_call: .; cdr3_aa: CASSSRGGGNTIYF; cdr3_nt: TGTGCCAGCAGTTCCCGGGGCGGTGGAAACACCATATATTTT
v_call: TRBV9; j_call: TRBJ2-1; d_call: TRBD2; cdr3_aa: CASSEDGGRVNEQFF; cdr3_nt: TGTGCCAGCAGCGAAGACGGCGGGAGGGTAAATGAGCAGTTCTTC
v_call: TRBV7-8; j_call: TRBJ1-1; d_call: TRBD1; cdr3_aa: CASSLEGAGTEAFF; cdr3_nt: TGTGCCAGCAGCTTGGAGGGGGCAGGGACTGAAGCTTTCTTT
v_call: TRBV19; j_call: TRBJ1-2; d_call: .; cdr3_aa: CASSGRERNYGYTF; cdr3_nt: TGTGCCAGTAGTGGTCGAGAGAGAAACTATGGCTACACCTTC
v_call: TRBV4-1; j_call: TRBJ1-2; d_call: .; cdr3_aa: CASSQRTVGHGYTF; cdr3_nt: TGCGCCAGCAGCCAACGGACAGTTGGGCATGGCTACACCTTC